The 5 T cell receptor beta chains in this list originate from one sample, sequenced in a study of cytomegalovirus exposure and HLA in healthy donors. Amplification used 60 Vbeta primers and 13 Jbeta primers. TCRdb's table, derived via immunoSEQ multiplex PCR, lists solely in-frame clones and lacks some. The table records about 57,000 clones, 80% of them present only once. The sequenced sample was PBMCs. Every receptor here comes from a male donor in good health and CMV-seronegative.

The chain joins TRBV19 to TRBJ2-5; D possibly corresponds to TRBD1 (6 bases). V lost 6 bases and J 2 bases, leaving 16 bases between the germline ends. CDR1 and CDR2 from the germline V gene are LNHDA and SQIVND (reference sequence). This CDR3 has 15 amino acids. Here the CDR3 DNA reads TGTGCCAGTAGCGCCGGACAGAACTTTCAAGAGACCCAGTACTTC. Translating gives CASSAGQNFQETQYF.

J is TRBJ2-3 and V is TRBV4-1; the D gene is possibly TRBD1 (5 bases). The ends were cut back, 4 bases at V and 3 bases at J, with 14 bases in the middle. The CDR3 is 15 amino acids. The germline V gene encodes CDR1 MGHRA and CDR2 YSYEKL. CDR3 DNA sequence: TGCGCCAGCAGCCTCCCGGGCCCAGGGACAGATACGCAGTATTTT. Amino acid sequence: CASSLPGPGTDTQYF.

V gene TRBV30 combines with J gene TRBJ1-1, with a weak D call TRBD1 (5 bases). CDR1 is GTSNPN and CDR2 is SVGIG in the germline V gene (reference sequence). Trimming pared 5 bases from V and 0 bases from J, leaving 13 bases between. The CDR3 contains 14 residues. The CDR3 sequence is CAWGRQSLNTEAFF. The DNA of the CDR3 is TGTGCCTGGGGAAGACAGAGCTTGAACACTGAAGCTTTCTTT.

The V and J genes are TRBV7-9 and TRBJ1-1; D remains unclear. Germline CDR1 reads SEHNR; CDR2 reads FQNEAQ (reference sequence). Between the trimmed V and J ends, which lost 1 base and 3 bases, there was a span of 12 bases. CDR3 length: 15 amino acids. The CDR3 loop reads CASSLGAAQYTEAFF. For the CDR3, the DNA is TGTGCCAGCAGCTTAGGGGCAGCCCAATACACTGAAGCTTTCTTT. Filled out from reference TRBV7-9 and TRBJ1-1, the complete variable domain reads DTGVSQNPRHKITKRGQNVTFRCDPISEHNRLYWYRQTLGQGPEFLTYFQNEAQLEKSRLLSDRFSAERPKGSFSTLEIQRTEQGDSAMYLCASSLGAAQYTEAFFGQGTRLTVV.

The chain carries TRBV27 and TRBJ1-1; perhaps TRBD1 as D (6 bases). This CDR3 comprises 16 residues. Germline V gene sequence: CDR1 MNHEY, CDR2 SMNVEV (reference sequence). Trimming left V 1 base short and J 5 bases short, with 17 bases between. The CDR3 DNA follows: TGTGCCAGCAGTTTATATTCCAAGGGGGGGAGGACTGAAGCTTTCTTT. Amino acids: CASSLYSKGGRTEAFF.